This passage covers 10 T cell receptor beta chains from one sample sequenced in a study of blood T cell repertoires in COVID-19. Profiled with immunoSEQ multiplex PCR; TCRdb holds only in-frame clones, not every one. The sample holds tens of thousands of clones, 88% seen once. What was sequenced was peripheral blood. The receptors come from a woman of 80 years or more with acute or convalescent COVID-19.

This chain links TRBV3-1 (or the pseudogene TRBV3-2) with TRBJ2-1; 9 nucleotides align to TRBD1. Germline loops: CDR1 LGHDT, CDR2 YNNKEL (reference sequence). With 4 bases clipped from V and 6 bases from J, the junction kept 4 bases outside the gene matches. CDR3 size: 14 residues. The CDR3 DNA reads TGTGCCAGCAGCCGGGGACAGGGAGGCAATGAGCAGTTCTTC. Translated, it gives CASSRGQGGNEQFF.

The chain has TRBV27 and TRBJ1-1; TRBD1 is a possible D gene (6 bases). The CDR3 loop spans 13 amino acids. Trimming cost V 6 bases and J 1 base, with 9 bases left between them. CDR1 and CDR2 from the germline V gene are MNHEY and SMNVEV (reference sequence). The CDR3 DNA is TGTGCCAGCAGGGGACACGCGAACACTGAAGCTTTCTTT. Translated: CASRGHANTEAFF.

The gene calls are TRBV7-2 and TRBJ2-3; a possible D gene is TRBD2 (5 bases). V gave up 5 bases and J gave up 1 base, with 10 bases separating them. Germline CDR1 is SGHTA and CDR2 is FQGNSA. This CDR3 comprises 14 residues. The chain's CDR3 is CASSLSGGTDTQYF. The CDR3 region has the DNA TGTGCCAGCAGCCTATCCGGGGGCACAGATACGCAGTATTTT.

V gene TRBV10-3 combines with J gene TRBJ2-7, with 7 bases matching TRBD2. The CDR3 totals 11 residues. Germline V gene data show CDR1 as ENHRY and CDR2 as SYGVKD. V trimming: 10 bases; J trimming: 3 bases; junction bases outside the gene matches: 3. The CDR3 region is CATSGGYEQYF. For the CDR3, the DNA is TGTGCCACCTCGGGAGGCTACGAGCAGTACTTC.

The chain employs TRBV6-5 and TRBJ2-7; TRBD1 aligns across 7 bases. CDR1 is MNHEY, CDR2 SVGAGI, per germline. The CDR3 runs to 14 residues. V dropped 5 bases and J dropped 2; count of bases not matched to a gene: 6. The CDR3 DNA is TGTGCCAGCAGTATCCGGGACAGTGCCTACGAGCAGTACTTC. Its translation: CASSIRDSAYEQYF.

V gene TRBV15 combines with J gene TRBJ2-6, with TRBD2 as a possible D gene (5 bases). V gave up 1 base and J gave up 2 bases, with 27 bases separating them. The CDR3 is made up of 22 amino acids. The germline gives CDR1 LNHNV, CDR2 YYDKDF (reference sequence). CDR3 DNA sequence: TGTGCCACCAGCAGAGCTCCCTGGTACGGGAACCTTAAAACCCCTGGGGCCAACGTCCTGACTTTC. This translates into CATSRAPWYGNLKTPGANVLTF. The full variable domain, completed using reference TRBV15 and TRBJ2-6, is DAMVIQNPRYQVTQFGKPVTLSCSQTLNHNVMYWYQQKSSQAPKLLFHYYDKDFNNEADTPDNFQSRRPNTSFCFLDIRSPGLGDTAMYLCATSRAPWYGNLKTPGANVLTFGAGSRLTVL.

The chain recombines TRBV3-1 (or the pseudogene TRBV3-2) with TRBJ2-7, with 12 bases aligning to TRBD2. The junction had 5 bases not matched to a gene; V was cut back by 1 base and J by 4 bases. Per the germline V gene, CDR1 is LGHDT and CDR2 is YNNKEL (reference sequence). CDR3 size: 16 residues. In DNA form, the CDR3 reads TGTGCCAGCAGCCAAGGCCCTACTAGCGGGGGGTACGAGCAGTACTTC. This codes for CASSQGPTSGGYEQYF.

The chain is built from TRBV6-5 and TRBJ2-6; TRBD1 is a possible D gene (6 bases). Germline loops: CDR1 MNHEY, CDR2 SVGAGI. Trimming stripped 6 bases from V and 2 bases from J, with 11 bases between. The CDR3 is 15 residues long. CDR3 region: CASRPNRAGANVLTF. CDR3 DNA sequence: TGTGCCAGCAGACCCAACAGGGCTGGGGCCAACGTCCTGACTTTC.

The chain carries TRBV10-3 and TRBJ2-3, with 7 bases identical to TRBD1. The CDR3 contains 15 residues. CDR1 is ENHRY and CDR2 is SYGVKD in the germline V gene. The V and J ends lost 0 bases and 4 bases, in that order; junction bases with no gene match: 4. For the CDR3, the DNA is TGTGCCATCAGTGAGTCGACGACAGGGTCAGATACGCAGTATTTT. Protein: CAISESTTGSDTQYF.

The chain employs TRBV7-9 and TRBJ1-1, with D possibly TRBD1 on 6 matching bases. V was clipped by 1 base and J by 5 bases, with 14 bases between them. Germline assignment: CDR1 SEHNR and CDR2 FQNEAQ (reference sequence). This CDR3 is built from 15 residues. The CDR3 sequence: CASSLDMGAHTEAFF. CDR3 bases: TGTGCCAGCAGCTTAGACATGGGGGCGCATACTGAAGCTTTCTTT.